The source of this T cell receptor beta chain is a study of blood T cells in healthy people across ages. Only a few counts were recorded for this clonotype. Primed by a sample-barcoded 5' primer and a J-beta primer mix, a second PCR proceeded for 7 to 11 cycles. In TCRdb, the 5' RACE reads were re-called with MiXCR into one record per CDR3 protein. The data contain 550,000 to 750,000 distinct CDR3 sequences, over 20% of them seen just once; the ten biggest clones take up 3.6%. Specimen: blood. This receptor was taken from a man between 65 and 79 years old in good health.

The CDR3 region is CASSLQGRAYEQYF. Written as DNA, the CDR3 is TGCGCCAGCAGCTTGCAGGGCAGGGCCTACGAGCAGTACTTC. The V and J genes are TRBV5-1 and TRBJ2-7, with D possibly TRBD1 on 5 matching bases. Trimming left V 1 base short and J 2 bases short, with 10 bases between. Germline lookup yields CDR1 SGHRS and CDR2 YFSETQ. CDR3 size: 14 residues.